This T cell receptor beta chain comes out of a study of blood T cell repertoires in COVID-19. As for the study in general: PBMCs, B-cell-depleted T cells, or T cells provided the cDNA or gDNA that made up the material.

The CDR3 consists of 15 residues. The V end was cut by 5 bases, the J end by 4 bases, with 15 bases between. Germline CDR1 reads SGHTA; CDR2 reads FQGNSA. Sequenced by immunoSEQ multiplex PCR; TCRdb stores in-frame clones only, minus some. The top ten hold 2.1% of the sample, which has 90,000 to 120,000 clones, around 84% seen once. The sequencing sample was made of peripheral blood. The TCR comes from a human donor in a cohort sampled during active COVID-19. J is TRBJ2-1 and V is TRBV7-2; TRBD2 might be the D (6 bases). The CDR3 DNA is TGTGCCAGCAGCCCCGTGGGGGGACTTTACAATGAGCAGTTCTTC. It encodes CASSPVGGLYNEQFF.